This T cell receptor (beta chain) was identified in a study of prognosis after radiotherapy for stage I lung cancer. Looking at the study overall: A few patients developed post-radiotherapy distant metastases at median around 7 months; about 14 had no significant progression.

Imaging by CT and PET/CT found every patient node-negative, and no patient had prior chemotherapy, radiotherapy or other malignancies. Germline lookup yields CDR1 LNHDA and CDR2 SQIVND (reference sequence). V was clipped by 1 base and J by 1 base, with 7 bases between them. The CDR3 covers 15 residues. Two-round multiplex PCR on genomic DNA was the method by which TCR beta CDR3 was amplified. Primers specific to each TRBV and TRBJ gene drove first-round PCR. TCRdb re-analysed the multiplex PCR reads in MiXCR, keeping a single row per CDR3 protein. The sample contains roughly 24,000 distinct CDR3 sequences, around two fifths of which appear only once. This clonotype is labeled medium-sized.

Source: PBMCs, taken before or after stereotactic body radiation therapy (not recorded which). The chain joins TRBV19 to TRBJ2-2; no clear D. This clonotype originated in a donor at least 50 years old with non-small cell lung cancer. The CDR3 DNA is TGTGCCAGTAGTATAGTTGGCGGGAACACCGGGGAGCTGTTTTTT. The encoded protein is CASSIVGGNTGELFF.